This T cell receptor beta chain was sequenced during a study of cytomegalovirus exposure and HLA in healthy donors. PCR primers comprised 60 Vbeta and 13 Jbeta primers. Sequencing used immunoSEQ multiplex PCR; TCRdb keeps in-frame clones, though not all of them. The table lists about 160,000 clones, 77% of them singletons, with approximately 2.3% in the top ten. Germline CDR1 is LNHDA and CDR2 is SQIVND (reference sequence). This CDR3 is 15 amino acids long. After removal of 3 bases from V and 4 bases from J, the junction contained 6 bases not matched to a gene. Sequenced input: PBMCs. This chain uses TRBV19 with TRBJ2-7; 10 nucleotides agree with TRBD1. The receptor comes from a man aged 45 to 65 in good health and CMV-seropositive. The CDR3: CASSMGQGHRYEQYF. For the CDR3, the DNA is TGTGCCAGTAGTATGGGACAGGGGCATCGATACGAGCAGTACTTC.